This entry lists 28 T cell receptor beta chains sequenced from one sample in a study of a mutant IDH1 vaccine in newly diagnosed glioma. Sequenced by immunoSEQ multiplex PCR; TCRdb stores in-frame clones only, minus some. Among about 64,000 clones, about 74% were seen once, and the ten largest hold roughly 4.3%. Time point: week 35, safety follow-up. Doses comprised 300 ug of mutant IDH1 20-mer peptide each, plus topical imiquimod. Antigen specificity for these receptors is unknown. The sample was PBMCs, taken from a glioma patient whose treatment included an IDH1 peptide vaccine. The receptor source for this set is a man aged 45-65 years with glioma.

The V gene is TRBV7-8, the J gene TRBJ2-7, with D tentatively TRBD1 (5 bases). With 6 bases removed from V and 5 bases from J, the gap between germline ends came to 11 bases. Germline CDR1 is SGHVS and CDR2 is FQNEAQ. The CDR3 sequence is 12 residues long. This CDR3 reads CASSSQVNEQYF. CDR3 in DNA: TGTGCCAGCAGTTCACAGGTTAACGAGCAGTACTTC.

This clone was seen a single time. The chain uses TRBV29-1 and TRBJ2-7; D gene unclear. Trimming removed 3 bases from V and 1 base from J, with 10 bases in between. Germline CDR1 SQVTM, CDR2 ANQGSEA. This CDR3 is built from 13 residues. CDR3: CSVEDPVSYEQYF. CDR3 DNA: TGCAGCGTTGAGGACCCGGTTTCCTACGAGCAGTACTTC.

The gene calls are TRBV6-5 and TRBJ2-7; D not certain. Looked up from germline, CDR1 is MNHEY and CDR2 is SVGAGI. Trimming took 6 bases from V and 1 from J, leaving 10 bases between them. This CDR3 region has 13 residues. This CDR3 reads CASSQTRSYEQYF. The DNA for the CDR3 is TGTGCCAGCAGCCAGACACGTTCCTACGAGCAGTACTTC.

The chain couples TRBV19 to TRBJ1-1, with a possible D match to TRBD1 (5 bases). Between the trimmed V and J ends, which lost 3 bases and 4 bases, there was a span of 9 bases. The CDR3 covers 13 residues. CDR1 LNHDA and CDR2 SQIVND come from the germline V gene (reference sequence). This chain's CDR3 is CASSINGGTEAFF. The CDR3 DNA reads as TGTGCCAGTAGTATCAACGGGGGCACTGAAGCTTTCTTT.

This chain uses TRBV29-1 with TRBJ2-1; TRBD1 matches at 9 bases. CDR1 is SQVTM, CDR2 ANQGSEA, per germline. The CDR3 runs 13 residues. V lost 5 bases to trimming and J lost 4 bases; unmatched junction nucleotides: 3. The CDR3 loop is CSVPGQGYNEQFF. DNA for the CDR3: TGCAGCGTTCCAGGACAGGGGTACAATGAGCAGTTCTTC.

The chain couples TRBV29-1 to TRBJ2-7; 9 positions agree with TRBD1. Germline CDR1 is SQVTM and CDR2 is ANQGSEA. CDR3 length: 12 amino acids. V trimming: 7 bases; J trimming: 7 bases; junction bases outside the gene matches: 8. CDR3 coding DNA: TGCAGCGCTCGGGACAGGGCCTTTGAGCAGTACTTC. Protein: CSARDRAFEQYF.

The chain carries TRBV2 and TRBJ2-5; TRBD2 might be the D (7 bases). Germline V gives CDR1 SNHLY, CDR2 FYNNEI. The length of the CDR3 is 15 residues. V was shortened by 3 bases and J by 5 bases, with 16 bases between the two germline ends. CDR3 coding DNA: TGTGCCAGCAGTGACGCGGGGGCGCTAGGGGAGACCCAGTACTTC. Translated: CASSDAGALGETQYF.

Here the CDR3 reads CASSPGPRAEQYF. CDR3 nucleotide sequence: TGTGCCAGCAGCCCCGGGCCCAGGGCTGAGCAGTACTTC. The genes are TRBV14 and TRBJ2-7; D may be TRBD1 (5 bases). The germline V gene encodes CDR1 SGHDN and CDR2 FVKESK. The CDR3 has 13 residues. V shed 4 bases and J shed 7 bases, with 14 bases lying between them.

The rearrangement joins TRBV19 to TRBJ1-4; D gene uncertain. The V end lost 6 bases, the J end lost 5 bases, and 16 bases lay between the germline ends. The CDR3 loop spans 15 amino acids. Germline CDR1 LNHDA, CDR2 SQIVND (reference sequence). In DNA, the CDR3 is TGTGCCAGTAGACCCTTCAAGGGCTCGAATGAAAAACTGTTTTTT. Amino acids: CASRPFKGSNEKLFF. Supplemented by reference TRBV19 and TRBJ1-4, the full variable domain reads DGGITQSPKYLFRKEGQNVTLSCEQNLNHDAMYWYRQDPGQGLRLIYYSQIVNDFQKGDIAEGYSVSREKKESFPLTVTSAQKNPTAFYLCASRPFKGSNEKLFFGSGTQLSVL.

V is TRBV7-2 and J is TRBJ1-1; D is unclear. Germline-derived CDR1 and CDR2 are SGHTA and FQGNSA. CDR3 length: 15 amino acids. Between the trimmed V and J ends, which lost 6 bases and 5 bases, there was a span of 19 bases. The CDR3 DNA reads as TGTGCCAGCAGTCCCGGAAGGGAGTCGGGAACTGAAGCTTTCTTT. Residues: CASSPGRESGTEAFF.

The chain couples TRBV29-1 to TRBJ1-2, with no clear D. The CDR3 has 11 residues. The germline CDR1 and CDR2 sequences are SQVTM and ANQGSEA. V lost 5 bases, J lost 7 bases, and 11 bases lay in between. The CDR3 loop is CSVLLLAGYTF. As DNA, the CDR3 is TGCAGCGTTCTTTTATTAGCTGGCTACACCTTC.

The CDR3 protein is CAIQKQETQYF. The CDR3 DNA reads as TGTGCCATACAGAAACAAGAGACCCAGTACTTC. V usage is TRBV7-9 and J usage is TRBJ2-5, with D unclear. The V and J ends lost 10 bases and 2 bases respectively, with 8 bases between them. This CDR3 spans 11 amino acids. Looked up from germline, CDR1 is SEHNR and CDR2 is FQNEAQ (reference sequence). Supplemented by reference TRBV7-9 and TRBJ2-5, the full variable domain reads DTGVSQNPRHKITKRGQNVTFRCDPISEHNRLYWYRQTLGQGPEFLTYFQNEAQLEKSRLLSDRFSAERPKGSFSTLEIQRTEQGDSAMYLCAIQKQETQYFGPGTRLLVL.

The chain recombines TRBV29-1 with TRBJ1-5, with 7 bases fitting TRBD1. V dropped 6 bases and J dropped 2; count of bases not matched to a gene: 10. The CDR3 is 15 amino acids. Germline CDR1 reads SQVTM; CDR2 reads ANQGSEA. The CDR3 DNA sequence: TGCAGCGTGACCCATGGGACAGCTCGCAATCAGCCCCAGCATTTT. Amino acids: CSVTHGTARNQPQHF.

As DNA, the CDR3 is TGTGCCACCAGCAGAGCCAAGGGAAGTGAAAAACTGTTTTTT. It specifies CATSRAKGSEKLFF. The chain uses TRBV15 and TRBJ1-4; D unresolved. Trimming stripped 1 base from V and 7 bases from J, with 10 bases between. The CDR3 has 14 residues. Germline V CDR1 and CDR2: LNHNV, YYDKDF (reference sequence).

The chain has TRBV6-5 and TRBJ1-1; no clear D gene. Germline V gene sequence: CDR1 MNHEY, CDR2 SVGAGI. V dropped 4 bases and J dropped 0 bases, with 9 bases sitting between them. The CDR3 is 14 residues long. This CDR3 is CASSLSILNTEAFF. DNA for the CDR3: TGTGCCAGCAGTTTGAGCATCCTGAACACTGAAGCTTTCTTT.

The rearrangement links TRBV5-1 to TRBJ1-5; D gene unclear. This CDR3 contains 14 residues. V was shortened by 0 bases and J by 3 bases, with 7 bases between the two germline ends. Germline V CDR1 and CDR2: SGHRS, YFSETQ. In nucleotides, the CDR3 is TGCGCCAGCAGCTTGGAGGGCAACAATCAGCCCCAGCATTTT. It codes for CASSLEGNNQPQHF.

This clone was seen only a few times. This rearrangement joins TRBV10-3 to TRBJ1-6; tentative D call: TRBD1 (5 bases). V lost 5 bases to trimming and J lost 7 bases, with 9 bases between them. The CDR3 loop spans 13 amino acids. CDR1 is ENHRY, CDR2 SYGVKD, per germline. The CDR3 DNA is TGTGCCATCAGTCGGGACGGGAATTCACCCCTCCACTTT. It encodes CAISRDGNSPLHF.

CDR3 amino acids: CASSLVQGTEAFF. The CDR3 DNA reads as TGTGCCAGCAGCTTGGTCCAGGGCACTGAAGCTTTCTTT. The chain is built from TRBV5-6 and TRBJ1-1; TRBD1 is a possible D gene (5 bases). Trimming removed 0 bases at V and 4 bases at J, with 7 bases between. The CDR3 length is 13 residues. Per the germline V gene, CDR1 is SGHDT and CDR2 is YYEEEE. Full variable domain (missing parts from reference TRBV5-6 and TRBJ1-1): DAGVTQSPTHLIKTRGQQVTLRCSPKSGHDTVSWYQQALGQGPQFIFQYYEEEERQRGNFPDRFSGHQFPNYSSELNVNALLLGDSALYLCASSLVQGTEAFFGQGTRLTVV.

This rearrangement joins TRBV2 to TRBJ1-1; TRBD1 matches at 8 bases. Unmatched junction bases numbered 4, after V lost 6 bases and J lost 1 base. The CDR3 has 14 residues. CDR1 is SNHLY and CDR2 is FYNNEI in the germline V gene. CDR3 protein: CASRLGQANTEAFF. For the CDR3, the DNA is TGTGCCAGCAGGCTGGGACAGGCGAACACTGAAGCTTTCTTT.

V usage is TRBV5-1 and J usage is TRBJ1-2, with 9 bases lining up with TRBD1. CDR1 and CDR2 from the germline V gene are SGHRS and YFSETQ. V lost 4 bases, J lost 4 bases, and 8 bases stayed unmatched. The CDR3 length is 15 residues. CDR3 sequence reads: CASSGGQGGTYGYTF. The DNA of the CDR3 is TGCGCCAGCAGCGGGGGACAGGGAGGAACCTATGGCTACACCTTC.

The rearrangement uses TRBV9 and TRBJ1-5; D ambiguous. Trimming shortened V by 4 bases and J by 0 bases, and 11 bases separated the two germline ends. This CDR3 has 15 amino acids. Germline assignment: CDR1 SGDLS and CDR2 YYNGEE. The CDR3 bases are TGTGCCAGCAGCCTCGGTCGGAATAGCAATCAGCCCCAGCATTTT. It yields the protein CASSLGRNSNQPQHF.

This chain joins TRBV10-3 and TRBJ1-4; TRBD1 is a possible D gene (5 bases). The CDR3 length is 16 residues. Germline lookup yields CDR1 ENHRY and CDR2 SYGVKD. The V gene lost 0 bases and the J gene lost 6 bases, with 14 bases spanning the gap. The CDR3 DNA reads as TGTGCCATCAGTGAGTCGAGGGGAGGGTTTGATGAAAAACTGTTTTTT. Its translation is CAISESRGGFDEKLFF.

This clone is medium-sized (0.01 to 0.1%). The chain couples TRBV4-1 to TRBJ1-6; possible D gene TRBD1, 5 bases. Germline V CDR1 and CDR2: MGHRA, YSYEKL. The V gene lost 1 base and the J gene lost 6 bases, with 19 bases spanning the gap. The CDR3 covers 18 residues. CDR3 in amino acids: CASSQVDMGLVGNSPLHF. CDR3 coding DNA: TGCGCCAGCAGCCAAGTAGACATGGGGCTTGTTGGTAATTCACCCCTCCACTTT.

In DNA, the CDR3 is TGTGCCAGCCTTACCAAGAACAGGGGAAACGCTTTCTTT. This gives the protein CASLTKNRGNAFF. This rearrangement joins TRBV6-6 to TRBJ1-1; 7 nucleotides line up with TRBD1. CDR1 is MNHNY and CDR2 is SVGAGI in the germline V gene (reference sequence). V trimming: 8 bases; J trimming: 11 bases; junction bases outside the gene matches: 14. This CDR3 has 13 amino acids.

This rearrangement joins TRBV30 to TRBJ1-5, with D maybe TRBD1 (6 bases). Germline V CDR1 and CDR2: GTSNPN, SVGIG (reference sequence). V gave up 1 base and J gave up 4 bases, with 8 bases separating them. The CDR3 is 13 residues long. CDR3 protein: CAWSADRNQPQHF. DNA for the CDR3: TGTGCCTGGAGTGCCGACAGGAATCAGCCCCAGCATTTT.

V gene TRBV19 combines with J gene TRBJ1-1; 7 bases match TRBD1. J was trimmed by 2 bases and V by 7 bases; bases with no gene match: 4. Looked up from germline, CDR1 is LNHDA and CDR2 is SQIVND (reference sequence). The CDR3 has 13 amino acids. The CDR3 nucleotides are TGTGCCAGTAAGGGGACAGATAACACTGAAGCTTTCTTT. Protein: CASKGTDNTEAFF.

The rearrangement joins TRBV9 to TRBJ1-1; tentatively, D is TRBD1 (6 bases). CDR3 length: 14 amino acids. Per germline, CDR1 SGDLS and CDR2 YYNGEE. V was pared by 4 bases and J by 5 bases, with 15 bases between. CDR3 in amino acids: CASSSTGGGTEAFF. CDR3 nucleotides: TGTGCCAGCAGCTCGACGGGAGGGGGTACTGAAGCTTTCTTT.

The V gene is TRBV19, the J gene TRBJ2-7; 8 bases are shared with TRBD1. V trimming: 5 bases; J trimming: 3 bases; junction bases outside the gene matches: 9. Germline V gene data show CDR1 as LNHDA and CDR2 as SQIVND (reference sequence). The length of the CDR3 is 15 residues. The CDR3 region is CASSPRGRGDYEQYF. DNA of the CDR3: TGTGCCAGTAGTCCCAGGGGGCGGGGCGACTACGAGCAGTACTTC. Together with reference TRBV19 and TRBJ2-7, the CDR3 gives the full variable domain: DGGITQSPKYLFRKEGQNVTLSCEQNLNHDAMYWYRQDPGQGLRLIYYSQIVNDFQKGDIAEGYSVSREKKESFPLTVTSAQKNPTAFYLCASSPRGRGDYEQYFGPGTRLTVT.